Listed below are T cell receptor beta chains from one sample, sequenced in a study of cytomegalovirus exposure and HLA in healthy donors. The data were produced by immunoSEQ multiplex PCR, yet TCRdb's version contains in-frame clones alone and is incomplete. The sample holds 110,000 to 150,000 clones; roughly 80% are singletons and the top ten take about 1.6%. Sequencing used PBMCs. Source of these receptors: a female donor in good health and CMV-seronegative. Each CDR3 is given with its conserved first and last residue. Each record gives: V gene, J gene, D gene, clone size, CDR3 DNA, CDR3 protein. The D gene is left open where the match is weak. Rows give clone size only sometimes, using once, few, many, or a class for an expanded clone.

TRBV27	TRBJ2-3	.	.	TGTGCCAGCAGACGGGGGGCGGATCTAGATACGCAGTATTTT	CASRRGADLDTQYF
TRBV5-1	TRBJ1-2	.	.	TGCGCCAGCAGCTTGGCTCCAGCTAATACTATTCTAACCCAAAACTATGGCTACACCTTC	CASSLAPANTILTQNYGYTF
TRBV6-6	TRBJ2-7	.	.	TGTGCCAGCAGTTTGAAAGTCGTAGCCTACGAGCAGTACTTC	CASSLKVVAYEQYF
TRBV7-9	TRBJ1-1	.	few	TGTGCCAGCAGCTTAAGCGGGAACACTGAAGCTTTCTTT	CASSLSGNTEAFF
TRBV11-2	TRBJ2-1	TRBD1	.	TGTGCCAGCAACCAACCCCCCGGACAGGGGGGATACAATGAGCAGTTCTTC	CASNQPPGQGGYNEQFF
TRBV19	TRBJ1-5	.	.	TGTGCCAGTAGGGAATCGGGAGGCAATCAGCCCCAGCATTTT	CASRESGGNQPQHF
TRBV30	TRBJ2-3	.	.	TGTGCCTGGACCACAGGGACCACAGATACGCAGTATTTT	CAWTTGTTDTQYF
TRBV6-6	TRBJ2-7	.	few	TGTGCCAGCAGTGATACCGGGACACCATACGAGCAGTACTTC	CASSDTGTPYEQYF
TRBV5-1	TRBJ2-5	.	.	TGCGCCAGCATTAAGTATGGAGAAGAGACCCAGTACTTC	CASIKYGEETQYF
TRBV30	TRBJ2-2	TRBD2	.	TGTGCCTGGAGTGTACCCCCCCCAGCGGGAGCGAACACCGGGGAGCTGTTTTTT	CAWSVPPPAGANTGELFF
TRBV4-1	TRBJ2-7	.	few	TGCGCCAGCAGCCAAGAGGCAGGGACACTTACCTACGAGCAGTACTTC	CASSQEAGTLTYEQYF
TRBV6-1	TRBJ1-5	.	few	TGTGCCAGCAGCGACAGGATTGAACAGCCCCAGCATTTT	CASSDRIEQPQHF
TRBV11-3	TRBJ1-3	TRBD1	few	TGTGCCAGCAGCCGTTCGACAGTGACAGGGGTCGGAAACACCATATATTTT	CASSRSTVTGVGNTIYF
TRBV12-5	TRBJ2-7	TRBD2	.	TGTGCTAGTGGCCCCACGCTAGCGGGAGTACCGTACGAGCAGTACTTC	CASGPTLAGVPYEQYF
TRBV14	TRBJ2-3	TRBD1	few	TGTGCCAGCAGCCAATGGACAGGGTACTTTACAGATACGCAGTATTTT	CASSQWTGYFTDTQYF
TRBV5-1	TRBJ1-2	TRBD1	few	TGCGCCAGCAGCTTTTTCGGACAGGACTATGGCTACACCTTC	CASSFFGQDYGYTF
TRBV7-9	TRBJ1-6	.	once	TGTGCCAGCAGCTTAGGTGCCCAGGGTGGGTCACCCCTCCACTTT	CASSLGAQGGSPLHF
TRBV2	TRBJ2-5	TRBD2	.	TGTGCCAGCAGTGATATCACTAGCGAGGAGACCCAGTACTTC	CASSDITSEETQYF
TRBV27	TRBJ2-7	TRBD2	.	TGTGCCAGCAGTCCGGGACTAGCGGGAGTCCAACCCTACGAGCAGTACTTC	CASSPGLAGVQPYEQYF
TRBV19	TRBJ1-6	TRBD1	.	TGTGCCAGTAGTTGGGACAGGGATAATTCACCCCTCCACTTT	CASSWDRDNSPLHF
TRBV9	TRBJ2-7	.	.	TGTGCCAGCAGCGTAGGTCCGGGGGAGGACGAGCAGTACTTC	CASSVGPGEDEQYF
TRBV6-5	TRBJ2-7	TRBD2	medium-sized	TGTGCCAGCAGTTACTTAGCGGGAGGGCCTGTCGAGCAGTACTTC	CASSYLAGGPVEQYF
TRBV5-4	TRBJ2-5	TRBD1	.	TGTGCCAGCAGACACCCGACAGGGGGAGAGACCCAGTACTTC	CASRHPTGGETQYF
TRBV12-5	TRBJ1-1	TRBD1	.	TGTGCTAGTGGACCTGACAGGGGGAACACTGAAGCCTTCTTT	CASGPDRGNTEAFF
TRBV9	TRBJ1-3	.	.	TGTGCCAGCAGCCCAGGTGCCCTTAGTTCTGGAAACACCATATATTTT	CASSPGALSSGNTIYF
TRBV10-2	TRBJ2-7	TRBD1	few	TGCGCCAGCAGTTCGGACAGGGGCGAGCAGTACTTC	CASSSDRGEQYF
TRBV7-2	TRBJ1-4	.	.	TGTGCCAGCAGCTTAGTTCTTAATACTGGTGGGAGTAATGAAAAACTGTTTTTT	CASSLVLNTGGSNEKLFF
TRBV7-9	TRBJ2-5	TRBD1	once	TGTGCCAGCAGCTTAGCGACAGGGGGCCCAGAGACCCAGTACTTC	CASSLATGGPETQYF
TRBV7-9	TRBJ1-1	TRBD1	few	TGTGCCAGCAGCTTAGCGCGGACAGGGGACACTGAAGCTTTCTTT	CASSLARTGDTEAFF
TRBV11-2	TRBJ2-7	TRBD1	few	TGTGCCAGCAGCTTTACAGGGGGTGGCTACGAGCAGTACTTC	CASSFTGGGYEQYF
TRBV9	TRBJ2-5	.	.	TGTGCCAGCAGCGTAGTAAGCGGAGGAGAGACCCAGTACTTC	CASSVVSGGETQYF
TRBV5-5	TRBJ2-7	.	few	TGTGCCAGCAGCTTGGGCGGGGCAGCCAACCCCAGCTACGAGCAGTACTTC	CASSLGGAANPSYEQYF
TRBV7-3	TRBJ1-1	.	.	TGTGCCAGCAGCTCTTTACTGACATGGACAGACACTGAAGCTTTCTTT	CASSSLLTWTDTEAFF
TRBV7-8	TRBJ2-7	.	.	TGTGCCAGCAGCTTGAGGACAGTCACCTACGAGCAGTACTTC	CASSLRTVTYEQYF
TRBV6-1	TRBJ2-1	.	.	TGTGCCAGCAGTGAAGGGGCTCGCAATGAGCAGTTCTTC	CASSEGARNEQFF
TRBV27	TRBJ2-3	.	.	TGTGCCAGCAGTTTTCTCCCAGGCACAGATACGCAGTATTTT	CASSFLPGTDTQYF
TRBV5-1	TRBJ1-2	TRBD1	.	TGCGCCAGCAGCTTGGCTGGCCAGGGGGTTGACTATGGCTACACCTTC	CASSLAGQGVDYGYTF
TRBV5-1	TRBJ1-2	.	.	TGCGCCAGCAGAAGGGAGGGCCCTAAGGATGGCTACACCTTC	CASRREGPKDGYTF
TRBV27	TRBJ2-3	TRBD2	.	TGTGCCAGCAGAGATCGGCCGGGACTAGCGGGCCTCACAGATACGCAGTATTTT	CASRDRPGLAGLTDTQYF
TRBV7-6	TRBJ2-2	.	once	TGTGCCAGCAGCTTCAGATACACCGGGGAGCTGTTTTTT	CASSFRYTGELFF
TRBV30	TRBJ2-5	TRBD2	.	TGTGCCTGGAGTGTAAGGCTAGCGGGAGACGGGCAGTACTTC	CAWSVRLAGDGQYF
TRBV6-1	TRBJ2-2	.	.	TGTGCCAGCAGCACGGTGAACACCGGGGAGCTGTTTTTT	CASSTVNTGELFF
TRBV10-2	TRBJ1-1	.	.	TGCGCCAGCAGTGAACGCGGGGGGGAAGCTTTCTTT	CASSERGGEAFF
TRBV28	TRBJ2-1	TRBD1	.	TGTGCCAGCAGTGCGGACAGGTTGTTGAATGAGCAGTTCTTC	CASSADRLLNEQFF
TRBV6-1	TRBJ1-5	.	.	TGTGCCAGCACCATTCATAGCAATCAGCCCCAGCATTTT	CASTIHSNQPQHF
TRBV28	TRBJ1-2	.	.	TGTTCCGTTGGGGCTGACTATGGCTACACCTTC	CSVGADYGYTF